The entry below gives a single TCR beta chain sequence along with its context. The V segment lost 10 bases and the J segment 6 bases; nucleotides outside the gene matches: 10. The germline CDR1 and CDR2 sequences are SGHTA and FQGTGA. The CDR3 totals 14 residues. The data were taken from a study of T-cell memory formation after mild COVID-19. TCRdb re-called the 5' RACE reads with MiXCR, one entry per CDR3 protein. The sample carries 300,000 to 350,000 distinct CDR3 sequences, 13% to 15% recorded once. Specimen: PBMCs or a T cell subset sorted from them (not recorded which). The clonotype originates from a man younger than 35 who had mild COVID-19 (a few samples of this study predate the infection). Cell type and time point are not known. This sequence joins TRBV7-3 and TRBJ2-2; 8 nucleotides agree with TRBD2. CDR3 in DNA: TGTGCCACCGGACGCAGTAGCGGGGCCGGGGAGCTGTTTTTT. Translating it yields CATGRSSGAGELFF.